The sequence of this T cell receptor beta chain was determined in a study of long-term antiretroviral therapy in people with HIV. Broader study findings: Clones expanded before ART dominated the repertoire at all time points. HIV repertoires covered narrower CDR3 length ranges than controls did.

CDR1 is SGHRS, CDR2 YFSETQ, per germline. The CDR3 runs 17 residues. V lost 3 bases, J lost 4 bases, and 10 bases stayed unmatched. This clone is a singleton in its sample. Its antigen is still unknown. Every participant gave one or more pre-ART and two or more post-ART PBMC samples. The assay, immunoSEQ v3.0, was run at survey level. The study targeted 40,000-50,000 T-cell genomes per sample in sequencing. The data were produced by immunoSEQ multiplex PCR, yet TCRdb's version contains in-frame clones alone and is incomplete. The top ten hold 5.1% of the sample, which has 24,000 or so clones, about 83% seen once.

The sequencing here drew on unsorted PBMCs, taken 3 years after starting antiretroviral therapy. This TCR was sampled from a man aged 18 to 29 with HIV. V gene TRBV5-1 combines with J gene TRBJ2-2; 9 nucleotides line up with TRBD2. The CDR3 region has the DNA TGCGCCAGCAGCTCCGGGACTAGCTGGGAGGGCACCGGGGAGCTGTTTTTT. Protein: CASSSGTSWEGTGELFF. The whole variable domain, remainder taken from reference TRBV5-1 and TRBJ2-2, is KAGVTQTPRYLIKTRGQQVTLSCSPISGHRSVSWYQQTPGQGLQFLFEYFSETQRNKGNFPGRFSGRQFSNSRSEMNVSTLELGDSALYLCASSSGTSWEGTGELFFGEGSRLTVL.